The rows below give T cell receptor beta chains drawn from one sample of a study of T cell changes during pregnancy in multiple sclerosis. Profiling relied on immunoSEQ multiplex PCR, and the TCRdb table lists in-frame clones only, not all of them. The top ten clones hold 0.95% of a sample with 93,000 or so clones, approximately 89% of them seen once. The starting material was peripheral blood, obtained before pregnancy. The receptors shown here come from a female donor with multiple sclerosis, enrolled in a pregnancy study. The CDR3 runs from the conserved cysteine through the conserved F or W. The order of the fields is V gene, J gene, D gene, CDR3 DNA, CDR3 protein. D genes are given only for firm matches.

v_gene: TRBV29-1
j_gene: TRBJ2-1
d_gene: TRBD1
CDR3nt: TGCAGCGTTATGACAGGGGTATCCTACAATGAGCAGTTCTTC
CDR3aa: CSVMTGVSYNEQFF

v_gene: TRBV19
j_gene: TRBJ2-2
d_gene: NA
CDR3nt: TGTGCCAGTAGTGGCCAGAACACCGGGGAGCTGTTTTTT
CDR3aa: CASSGQNTGELFF

v_gene: TRBV13
j_gene: TRBJ1-1
d_gene: NA
CDR3nt: TGTGCCAGCAGCTTAGACAGGTCACACACTGAAGCTTTCTTT
CDR3aa: CASSLDRSHTEAFF

v_gene: TRBV30
j_gene: TRBJ2-7
d_gene: TRBD1
CDR3nt: TGTGCCTGGAGTCCACAGGGGGGCTACGAGCAGTACTTC
CDR3aa: CAWSPQGGYEQYF

v_gene: TRBV5-4
j_gene: TRBJ2-1
d_gene: TRBD2
CDR3nt: TGTGCCAGCAGCTTGACGGGGGGTTTTAACAATGAGCAGTTCTTC
CDR3aa: CASSLTGGFNNEQFF

v_gene: TRBV28
j_gene: TRBJ1-2
d_gene: NA
CDR3nt: TGTGCCAGCAGTTTCGGTAGCGGCTACACCTTC
CDR3aa: CASSFGSGYTF

v_gene: TRBV19
j_gene: TRBJ2-1
d_gene: NA
CDR3nt: TGTGCCAGTAGTTTCTATAATGAGCAGTTCTTC
CDR3aa: CASSFYNEQFF

v_gene: TRBV19
j_gene: TRBJ2-7
d_gene: NA
CDR3nt: TGTGCCAGTAGTAGAACCGGTCTCACCGAGCAGTACTTC
CDR3aa: CASSRTGLTEQYF

v_gene: TRBV28
j_gene: TRBJ1-1
d_gene: TRBD1
CDR3nt: TGTGCCAGCAGTTTATGGGACAGGGACGAGAACACTGAAGCTTTCTTT
CDR3aa: CASSLWDRDENTEAFF

v_gene: TRBV19
j_gene: TRBJ1-5
d_gene: NA
CDR3nt: TGTGCCAGTAGACTTCGGGATGAGTTCGGCAAGCGTGGTCAGCCCCAGCATTTT
CDR3aa: CASRLRDEFGKRGQPQHF

v_gene: TRBV5-8
j_gene: TRBJ2-7
d_gene: TRBD2
CDR3nt: TGTGCCAGCAGCTTGGGTGCTAGCGGGCTCTCCTACGAGCAGTACTTC
CDR3aa: CASSLGASGLSYEQYF

v_gene: TRBV27
j_gene: TRBJ1-1
d_gene: NA
CDR3nt: TGTGCCAGCAGAGTGGGCAGTACGAACACTGAAGCTTTCTTT
CDR3aa: CASRVGSTNTEAFF